The 22 T cell receptor beta chains reported below all come from one sample, sequenced in a study of beta chain features in type 1 diabetes. General study points: Moderate but significant shortening of TCRB CDR3s was recorded in all four CD4+ subsets from Type 1 diabetes patients.

No antigen has been identified for these receptors. Expressed TCRB transcripts got sequenced, as all isolated RNA was reverse transcribed. The assay was immunoSEQ multiplex PCR, and TCRdb's table has in-frame clones only and misses some. The repertoire holds around 140,000 clones, with roughly 10% as singletons. The source material was central memory CD4+ T cells from blood. These receptors originate from a young man with type 1 diabetes.

This clone was seen a few times. The rearrangement links TRBV9 to TRBJ2-1; 8 bases agree with TRBD1. CDR1 and CDR2 (germline): SGDLS, YYNGEE. Losses at the gene ends were 1 base for V and 3 bases for J; bases not matched to a gene: 3. CDR3 length: 15 residues. CDR3 protein: CASSVRGQDYNEQFF. The CDR3 coding sequence is TGTGCCAGCAGCGTAAGGGGACAGGACTACAATGAGCAGTTCTTC. Together with reference TRBV9 and TRBJ2-1, the CDR3 gives the full variable domain: DSGVTQTPKHLITATGQRVTLRCSPRSGDLSVYWYQQSLDQGLQFLIQYYNGEERAKGNILERFSAQQFPDLHSELNLSSLELGDSALYFCASSVRGQDYNEQFFGPGTRLTVL.

This clone showed up just a few times. The chain combines TRBV9 with TRBJ2-1; D might be TRBD2 (6 bases). Germline lookup yields CDR1 SGDLS and CDR2 YYNGEE. The length of the CDR3 is 17 residues. V lost 2 bases and J lost 4, with 19 bases in between. CDR3 loop: CASSVTEGDIGYNEQFF. In DNA form, the CDR3 reads TGTGCCAGCAGCGTCACGGAGGGAGACATAGGTTACAATGAGCAGTTCTTC.

The gene calls are TRBV4-2 and TRBJ2-1; D unclear. Germline CDR1 LGHNA, CDR2 YNFKEQ. This CDR3 has 13 amino acids. The V and J ends lost 0 bases and 7 bases respectively, with 7 bases between them. Here the CDR3 DNA reads TGTGCCAGCAGCCAAGAGAACAGTAATGAGCAGTTCTTC. It translates to CASSQENSNEQFF.

V gene TRBV12-5 combines with J gene TRBJ2-6; TRBD1 matches 9 bases. The trim removed 6 bases at V and 1 base at J, leaving 7 bases unmatched. The CDR3 has 17 amino acids. Germline lookup yields CDR1 LGHNT and CDR2 FRNRAP. The CDR3 reads CASGPRDRVSGANVLTF. In DNA form, the CDR3 reads TGTGCTAGTGGCCCAAGGGACAGGGTATCTGGGGCCAACGTCCTGACTTTC.

This clone was observed a handful of times. The rearrangement joins TRBV9 to TRBJ2-7, with D possibly being TRBD2 (6 bases). Trimming left V 5 bases short and J 1 base short, with 19 bases between. The germline V gene encodes CDR1 SGDLS and CDR2 YYNGEE. This CDR3 has 16 amino acids. CDR3 residues: CASSPGGGQTSYEQYF. In DNA form, the CDR3 reads TGTGCCAGCAGTCCCGGAGGAGGGCAAACTTCCTACGAGCAGTACTTC.

This clone has a handful of counts. The chain carries TRBV7-2 and TRBJ1-6; TRBD1 is a possible D gene (5 bases). The CDR3 runs to 16 residues. The ends were cut back, 6 bases at V and 8 bases at J, with 20 bases in the middle. Germline CDR1 SGHTA, CDR2 FQGNSA. As DNA, the CDR3 is TGTGCCAGCAGGCCCATGGGGGGGGACGAATATTCACCCCTCCACTTT. This gives the protein CASRPMGGDEYSPLHF.

The chain joins TRBV15 to TRBJ2-1, with TRBD2 matching over 7 bases. The V and J ends lost 2 bases and 5 bases, in that order; junction bases with no gene match: 12. The CDR3 loop spans 17 amino acids. The germline CDR1 and CDR2 sequences are LNHNV and YYDKDF (reference sequence). CDR3 DNA sequence: TGTGCCACCAGCAGAAGAAGCGGGACTGGCCTCAACAATGAGCAGTTCTTC. It translates to CATSRRSGTGLNNEQFF.

This clone was counted between two and nine times. V gene TRBV7-3 combines with J gene TRBJ2-7; TRBD1 matches 10 bases. This CDR3 has 12 amino acids. Germline CDR1 reads SGHTA; CDR2 reads FQGTGA. Trimming cost V 5 bases and J 11 bases; bases outside gene matches: 6. In DNA form, the CDR3 reads TGTGCCAGCAGCAGCGGGACAGGGGATAAGTACTTC. This sequence encodes CASSSGTGDKYF.

This clone showed up many times. This chain uses TRBV5-8 with TRBJ2-1; TRBD1 aligns across 8 bases. Germline CDR1 and CDR2: SGHTS and YDEGEE. J lost 4 bases, V lost 7 bases, and 16 bases had no gene match. The length of the CDR3 is 17 residues. The CDR3 coding sequence is TGTGCCAGCCCAGCTTGGATAGGGACAGGAAAGTACAATGAGCAGTTCTTC. It translates to CASPAWIGTGKYNEQFF. The full variable domain, in which reference TRBV5-8 and TRBJ2-1 provide the parts outside the CDR3, is EAGVTQSPTHLIKTRGQQATLRCSPISGHTSVYWYQQALGLGLQFLLWYDEGEERNRGNFPPRFSGRQFPNYSSELNVNALELEDSALYLCASPAWIGTGKYNEQFFGPGTRLTVL.

This clone was counted only a few times. CDR3 sequence reads: CAWSVPSGGAYNEQFF. CDR3 coding DNA: TGTGCCTGGAGTGTACCTAGCGGGGGGGCCTACAATGAGCAGTTCTTC. The chain links TRBV30 to TRBJ2-1, with 12 bases lining up with TRBD2. V was pared by 0 bases and J by 2 bases, with 2 bases of the junction left unmatched. Germline V gene data show CDR1 as GTSNPN and CDR2 as SVGIG (reference sequence). There are 16 residues in the CDR3.

This clone was recorded a few times. This rearrangement joins TRBV4-3 to TRBJ1-2; possibly TRBD1 for D (6 bases). The CDR3 loop spans 14 amino acids. V lost 0 bases and J 8 bases, leaving 13 bases between the germline ends. Germline CDR1 and CDR2: LGHNA and YSLEER. CDR3 nucleotides: TGCGCCAGCAGCCAAGATCGGAAGGGACACGGCTACACCTTC. It codes for CASSQDRKGHGYTF.

V and J are TRBV2 and TRBJ2-5; TRBD2 might be the D (6 bases). The CDR3 has 14 residues. V was pared by 1 base and J by 5 bases, with 11 bases between. Germline V gives CDR1 SNHLY, CDR2 FYNNEI. The CDR3 region is CASSEVGGLETQYF. CDR3 in DNA: TGTGCCAGCAGTGAAGTCGGGGGATTGGAGACCCAGTACTTC.

V is TRBV7-8 and J is TRBJ2-7; 11 bases are a match to TRBD1. With 5 bases clipped from V and 4 bases from J, the junction kept 7 bases outside the gene matches. The germline gives CDR1 SGHVS, CDR2 FQNEAQ. The CDR3 is 15 amino acids. The DNA for the CDR3 is TGTGCCAGCAGCCGCGGACAGGGGGCGGTTTACGAGCAGTACTTC. This translates into CASSRGQGAVYEQYF.

The V and J genes are TRBV7-2 and TRBJ1-5; 7 bases align to TRBD1. The CDR3 is made up of 15 amino acids. Germline CDR1 SGHTA, CDR2 FQGNSA. V was pared by 4 bases and J by 0 bases, with 3 bases of the junction left unmatched. The CDR3 nucleotides read TGTGCCAGCAGCTCCTACAGGGGTAGCAATCAGCCCCAGCATTTT. Encoded protein: CASSSYRGSNQPQHF.

This clone was recorded a few times. The chain carries TRBV4-3 and TRBJ2-3; 11 bases align to TRBD2. The CDR3 contains 19 residues. Germline CDR1 and CDR2: LGHNA and YSLEER. With 1 base clipped from V and 3 bases from J, the junction kept 12 bases outside the gene matches. In DNA, the CDR3 is TGCGCCAGCAGCCAAGGATATAGCGGGGGGGCCTTGGCGACAGATACGCAGTATTTT. Residues: CASSQGYSGGALATDTQYF.

This clone was counted only a few times. V usage is TRBV7-2 and J usage is TRBJ2-7, with 7 bases aligning to TRBD2. V lost 0 bases to trimming and J lost 2 bases; unmatched junction nucleotides: 4. CDR1 is SGHTA, CDR2 FQGNSA, per germline. The CDR3 extends over 15 amino acids. The CDR3 reads CASSLARTRAYEQYF. The CDR3 DNA sequence: TGTGCCAGCAGCTTAGCGAGGACTAGGGCCTACGAGCAGTACTTC.

This chain connects TRBV5-1 to TRBJ2-6; no clear D gene. The ends were cut back, 3 bases at V and 11 bases at J, with 12 bases in the middle. The CDR3 loop spans 13 amino acids. Germline-derived CDR1 and CDR2 are SGHRS and YFSETQ. The CDR3 is CASSSGPSDVLTF. The DNA of the CDR3 is TGCGCCAGCAGCTCCGGTCCGTCGGACGTCCTGACTTTC.

There are many counts of this clone. This chain connects TRBV30 to TRBJ1-1; D is unclear. V shed 0 bases and J shed 0 bases, with 5 bases lying between them. Germline CDR1 and CDR2: GTSNPN and SVGIG (reference sequence). The CDR3 totals 13 residues. The CDR3 reads CAWSVLLNTEAFF. The CDR3 region has the DNA TGTGCCTGGAGTGTACTATTGAACACTGAAGCTTTCTTT.

This chain uses TRBV4-3 with TRBJ2-3; 9 bases match TRBD1. V gave up 4 bases and J gave up 6 bases; unmatched junction bases: 5. This CDR3 region has 14 residues. Per the germline V gene, CDR1 is LGHNA and CDR2 is YSLEER. CDR3 amino acids: CASSPGQGGDTQYF. The CDR3 DNA follows: TGCGCCAGCAGCCCGGGACAGGGAGGGGATACGCAGTATTTT.

The rearrangement links TRBV7-8 to TRBJ1-6; 7 bases line up with TRBD1. In germline, CDR1 is SGHVS, CDR2 FQNEAQ. The CDR3 loop spans 15 amino acids. With V trimmed by 5 bases and J by 8 bases, 9 bases remained unmatched. The CDR3 nucleotides read TGTGCCAGCAGCCCAAGCCGGGACAGATATTCACCCCTCCACTTT. This codes for CASSPSRDRYSPLHF.

The V and J genes are TRBV4-2 and TRBJ2-3; TRBD2 matches at 12 bases. Germline V CDR1 and CDR2: LGHNA, YNFKEQ. Trimming cost V 5 bases and J 3 bases; bases outside gene matches: 9. The CDR3 has 17 amino acids. In DNA form, the CDR3 reads TGTGCCAGCAGCAAGACCCTAGCGGGGGGGGGAACAGATACGCAGTATTTT. Translated: CASSKTLAGGGTDTQYF.

The V and J genes are TRBV4-3 and TRBJ2-4, with D unclear. V lost 0 bases and J 8 bases, leaving 8 bases between the germline ends. CDR1 is LGHNA, CDR2 YSLEER, per germline. CDR3 length equals 13 residues. CDR3 in amino acids: CASSQDRRDIQYF. The CDR3 DNA reads as TGCGCCAGCAGCCAAGATCGTCGGGACATTCAGTACTTC.